Listed below are T cell receptor beta chains from one sample, sequenced in a study of blood T cell repertoires in COVID-19. TCRdb's table, derived via immunoSEQ multiplex PCR, lists solely in-frame clones and lacks some. Of fewer than 700,000 clones listed, 85% to 90% were seen once; the top ten hold roughly 8%. Specimen: peripheral blood. All receptors derive from a woman aged 50 to 60 with COVID-19, enrolled during active disease. Each CDR3 is given with its conserved first and last residue. D genes are given only for firm matches. The size of a clone is reported for some rows only, either as once, few or many, or as a class for expanded clones.

d_call	v_call	j_call	clone_size	cdr3_nt	cdr3_aa
NA	TRBV19	TRBJ1-1	few	TGTGCCAGTAGTACGCAACTCGGACAGTTCATGAACACTGAAGCTTTCTTT	CASSTQLGQFMNTEAFF
NA	TRBV18	TRBJ2-7	NA	TGTGCCAGCTCGGCAGAAGGACTCTACGAGCAGTACTTC	CASSAEGLYEQYF
NA	TRBV6-1	TRBJ2-1	NA	TGTGCCAGCAGTGAAGTTCGACAGCCCGTAGACCCGTTCTTC	CASSEVRQPVDPFF
NA	TRBV5-1	TRBJ2-1	NA	TGCGCCAGCAGTCAGGGGATCGACAATGAGCAGTTCTTC	CASSQGIDNEQFF
NA	TRBV6-5	TRBJ2-7	NA	TGTGCCAGCAGTTTACAGGGATCCTACGAGCAGTACTTC	CASSLQGSYEQYF
TRBD1	TRBV10-1	TRBJ1-1	NA	TGCGCCAGCAGTGGACGTACAGGGGGCGGTCGGAAGACTGAAGCTTTCTTT	CASSGRTGGGRKTEAFF
NA	TRBV7-6	TRBJ2-1	NA	TGTGCCAGCAGCCTCCTAACAGGGAGCTCCTACAATGAGCAGTTCTTC	CASSLLTGSSYNEQFF
NA	TRBV18	TRBJ2-7	NA	TGTGCCAGCTCACCCCGCGGAAGCATATACGAGCAGTACTTC	CASSPRGSIYEQYF
NA	TRBV5-1	TRBJ1-4	NA	TGCGCCAGCACCCCGGATGTGGGAGAAAGAGAAAAACTGTTTTTT	CASTPDVGEREKLFF
TRBD1	TRBV5-1	TRBJ1-1	NA	TGCGCCAGCAGCGGGGACAGGGGGGTCACTGAAGCTTTCTTT	CASSGDRGVTEAFF
NA	TRBV11-2	TRBJ1-5	NA	TGTGCCAGCAGCCGTACACGTAATCAGCCCCAGCATTTT	CASSRTRNQPQHF
NA	TRBV19	TRBJ2-2	NA	TGTGCCAGTAGTATAGCACGGGCAGGGGAAGACGGGGAGCTGTTTTTT	CASSIARAGEDGELFF
NA	TRBV12-5	TRBJ2-7	NA	TGTGCTAGTGGCCCCGGGGAGTCCTACGAGCAGTACTTC	CASGPGESYEQYF
TRBD1	TRBV18	TRBJ1-4	few	TGTGCCAGCTCTCTGGACAGGGACGGAAAACTGTTTTTT	CASSLDRDGKLFF
TRBD2	TRBV7-3	TRBJ2-7	NA	TGTGCCAGCAGCCCCCCAGGAGCGGGGGGTCCCTACGAGCAGTACTTC	CASSPPGAGGPYEQYF
NA	TRBV5-8	TRBJ1-2	NA	TGTGCCAGCATGTCAGGGTCTAACTATGGCTACACCTTC	CASMSGSNYGYTF
NA	TRBV19	TRBJ1-1	NA	TGTGCCAGTGGGGAAGGGGCTCAGTTAACTGAAGCTTTCTTT	CASGEGAQLTEAFF
TRBD2	TRBV14	TRBJ2-2	NA	TGTGCCAGCAGCCCCGGGGGGGCCCTCACTCTTATTAACACCGGGGAGCTGTTTTTT	CASSPGGALTLINTGELFF
NA	TRBV6-2/TRBV6-3	TRBJ1-5	NA	TGTGCCAGCAGTCGGATAGACTTCAGGGGAGAAAATCAGCCCCAGCATTTT	CASSRIDFRGENQPQHF
NA	TRBV2	TRBJ1-2	NA	TGTGCCAGCATTCACTTTGCTCGGAGGGGAAACTATGGCTACACCTTC	CASIHFARRGNYGYTF
TRBD2	TRBV10-1	TRBJ2-3	NA	TGCGCCAGCAGTGAGTCGACTAGCGGGACCACAGATACGCAGTATTTT	CASSESTSGTTDTQYF
NA	TRBV15	TRBJ1-5	NA	TGTGCCACCAGCAGTCGATCAGATAGCAATCAGCCCCAGCATTTT	CATSSRSDSNQPQHF
TRBD2	TRBV5-6	TRBJ2-1	NA	TGTGCCAGCAGCTTGACGTACCGCGGGACTAGCAATGAGCAGTTCTTC	CASSLTYRGTSNEQFF
NA	TRBV2	TRBJ1-2	NA	TGTGCCAGCAGTGAAAGCGAAAGCGGGCCTGGCTACACCTTC	CASSESESGPGYTF
NA	TRBV11-2	TRBJ2-7	NA	TGTGCCAGCAGCCAGCAGGCAGGCTCTTACGAGCAGTACTTC	CASSQQAGSYEQYF
NA	TRBV7-9	TRBJ2-1	NA	TGTGCCAGCAGCTTAGACCCCATTGCTAAGCAGTTCTTC	CASSLDPIAKQFF
NA	TRBV28	TRBJ1-4	once	TGTGCCAGCAGTTTATTGGGGGGGGCAAGAATTTATGATGAAAAACTGTTTTTT	CASSLLGGARIYDEKLFF
NA	TRBV3-1/TRBV3-2	TRBJ1-3	NA	TGTGCCAGCAGCCAAACCAAGGGGTATGGAAACACCATATATTTT	CASSQTKGYGNTIYF
NA	TRBV6-6	TRBJ2-2	NA	TGTGCCAGCAGGGCTTCAGGGGCCGGGGAGCTGTTTTTT	CASRASGAGELFF
NA	TRBV10-1	TRBJ1-2	NA	TGCGCCAGCAGCCCCTCGGGGGGCGGTTATGGCTACACCTTC	CASSPSGGGYGYTF